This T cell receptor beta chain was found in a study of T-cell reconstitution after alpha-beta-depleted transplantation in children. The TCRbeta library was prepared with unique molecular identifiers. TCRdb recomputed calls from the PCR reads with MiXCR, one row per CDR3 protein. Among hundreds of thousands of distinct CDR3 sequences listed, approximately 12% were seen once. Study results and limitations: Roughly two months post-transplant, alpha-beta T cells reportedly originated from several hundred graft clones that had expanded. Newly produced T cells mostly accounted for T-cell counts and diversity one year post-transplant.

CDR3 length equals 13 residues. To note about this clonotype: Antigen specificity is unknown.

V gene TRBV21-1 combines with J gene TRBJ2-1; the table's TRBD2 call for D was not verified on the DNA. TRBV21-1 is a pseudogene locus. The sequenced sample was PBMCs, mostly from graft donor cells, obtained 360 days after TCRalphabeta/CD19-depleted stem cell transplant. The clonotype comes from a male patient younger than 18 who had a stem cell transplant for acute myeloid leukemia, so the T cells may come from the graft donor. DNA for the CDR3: TGTGCCAGCAGCATAGGACTCCGAGGGAAGCAGTTCTTC. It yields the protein CASSIGLRGKQFF.